Listed below are T cell receptor beta chains from one sample, sequenced in a study of memory CD4+ T cells and cytomegalovirus serostatus. Clones were read by immunoSEQ multiplex PCR, and TCRdb kept only the in-frame ones, dropping some. The table shows 50,000 to 65,000 clones, with more than 70% occurring only once. The sequenced sample was memory CD4+ T cells from blood. These TCRs come from an adult in good health and CMV-seropositive. Both conserved end residues are part of each CDR3. Fields, in order: D gene, V gene, clone size, J gene, CDR3 protein. The D gene is left open where the match is weak. A clone size is listed for some rows: how often the clone was seen (once, few, many), or a class if it is expanded.

>TRBD1|TRBV2|.|TRBJ1-1
CASSLRQGDTEAFF
>.|TRBV5-6|.|TRBJ1-6
CASSLLGRGESPLHF
>TRBD1|TRBV27|.|TRBJ2-7
CASRGTGRDEQYF
>TRBD1|TRBV7-2|.|TRBJ1-2
CASSPRQGYGYTF
>.|TRBV6-5|.|TRBJ2-3
CASSYTIATDTQYF
>.|TRBV5-8|few|TRBJ2-2
CASSLLPGNPGELFF
>.|TRBV5-1|.|TRBJ2-1
CASSLDGVSYNEQFF
>.|TRBV28|.|TRBJ1-2
CASSLEKRGYTF
>.|TRBV6-1|once|TRBJ1-6
CASSEQGTRNSPLHF
>TRBD1|TRBV6-1|.|TRBJ1-1
CASSQGTGNLNTEAFF
>TRBD1|TRBV5-1|.|TRBJ1-1
CASRSTGGMNTEAFF
>.|TRBV30|.|TRBJ2-2
CAWSVRRELFF
>.|TRBV9|.|TRBJ1-1
CASSVDINTEAFF
>.|TRBV2|.|TRBJ1-4
CASSEIGSPNEKLFF
>TRBD1|TRBV18|once|TRBJ2-7
CASRLQGDEQYF
>.|TRBV18|.|TRBJ1-1
CASSLWNTEAFF
>.|TRBV5-4|.|TRBJ1-6
CASSPGGSYNSPLHF
>.|TRBV19|.|TRBJ1-1
CASSTEGASWVGNEAFF
>.|TRBV7-8|.|TRBJ2-1
CASSLDLVLNEQFF
>.|TRBV5-6|.|TRBJ1-6
CASSRQGLGNSPLHF
>.|TRBV2|.|TRBJ1-3
CASSDVRGNTIYF
>TRBD1|TRBV5-1|.|TRBJ2-7
CASSLVQGGHYEQYF
>TRBD1|TRBV27|.|TRBJ2-7
CASSSTKSTGPLYEQYF
>TRBD1|TRBV12-5|.|TRBJ2-7
CASGYDRGSYEQYF
>.|TRBV11-2|.|TRBJ1-2
CASSLLPGPDFYGYTF
>.|TRBV7-2|.|TRBJ1-1
CASSLVGGASTEAFF
>TRBD2|TRBV30|.|TRBJ2-5
CAWSGLADQETQYF
>TRBD1|TRBV6-5|.|TRBJ1-1
CASSWDRGSTEAFF
>.|TRBV2|.|TRBJ2-7
CASRYQPRVSYEQYF
>TRBD2|TRBV11-1|.|TRBJ2-5
CASSTRTSRLETQYF
>.|TRBV6-6|few|TRBJ2-1
CASSYLANNEQFF
>TRBD1|TRBV13|.|TRBJ1-2
CASSLRQGRGYTF
>.|TRBV6-6|few|TRBJ1-1
CASSYRAEAFF
>TRBD1|TRBV10-3|.|TRBJ1-1
CAIRGTGTSTEAFF
>.|TRBV15|.|TRBJ2-3
CATSRVSRRGDTQYF
>.|TRBV11-1|.|TRBJ2-7
CASSATTIGGGLSYEQYF
>.|TRBV2|.|TRBJ1-5
CASSEALVVRDQPQHF
>.|TRBV14|.|TRBJ2-4
CASSQGLMAIQYF
>.|TRBV5-1|.|TRBJ1-1
CASRGGDAQNTEAFF
>.|TRBV7-3|.|TRBJ2-3
CASSPGLPTDTQYF
>.|TRBV19|.|TRBJ1-5
CASSIQGQPQHF
>.|TRBV7-3|.|TRBJ2-2
CASSHGAGELFF
>.|TRBV10-3|.|TRBJ2-1
CAISDLARDRPNEQFF
>.|TRBV30|.|TRBJ1-5
CAWSEGGNQPQHF
>TRBD1|TRBV15|.|TRBJ1-5
CATSRTGTGAGQPQHF
>.|TRBV7-2|.|TRBJ1-5
CASSLASNQPQHF
>TRBD1|TRBV9|.|TRBJ2-2
CASSPQDRVRTGELFF
>.|TRBV7-8|.|.
CASSLGTPPRSYEQYF